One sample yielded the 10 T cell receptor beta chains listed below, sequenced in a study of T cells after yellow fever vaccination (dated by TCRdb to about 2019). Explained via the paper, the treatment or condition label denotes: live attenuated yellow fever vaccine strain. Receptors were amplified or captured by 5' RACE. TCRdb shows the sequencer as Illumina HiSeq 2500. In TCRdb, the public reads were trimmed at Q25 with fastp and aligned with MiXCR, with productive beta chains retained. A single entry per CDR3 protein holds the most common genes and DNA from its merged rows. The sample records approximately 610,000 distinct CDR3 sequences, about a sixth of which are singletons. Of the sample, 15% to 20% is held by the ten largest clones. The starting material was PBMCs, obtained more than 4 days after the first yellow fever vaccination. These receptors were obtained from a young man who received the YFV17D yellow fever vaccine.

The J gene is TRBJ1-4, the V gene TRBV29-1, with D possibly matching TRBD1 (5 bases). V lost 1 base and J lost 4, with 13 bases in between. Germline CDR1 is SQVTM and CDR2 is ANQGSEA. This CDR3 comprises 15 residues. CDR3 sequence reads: CSVEGSTENNEKLFF. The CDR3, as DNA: TGCAGCGTTGAAGGTTCGACAGAGAATAATGAAAAACTGTTTTTT.

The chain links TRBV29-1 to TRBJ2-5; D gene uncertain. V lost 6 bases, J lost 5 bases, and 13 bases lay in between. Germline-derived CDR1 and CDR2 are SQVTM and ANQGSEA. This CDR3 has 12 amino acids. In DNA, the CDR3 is TGCAGCGTACTTGTCGGTTTCGAGACCCAGTACTTC. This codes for CSVLVGFETQYF.

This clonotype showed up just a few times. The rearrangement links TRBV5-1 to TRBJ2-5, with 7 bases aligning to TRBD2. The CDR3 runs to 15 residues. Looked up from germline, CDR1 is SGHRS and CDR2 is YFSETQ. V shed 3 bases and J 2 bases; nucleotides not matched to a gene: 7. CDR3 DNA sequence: TGCGCCAGCAGCTGGGGCCCGGGGGGTCAAGAGACCCAGTACTTC. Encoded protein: CASSWGPGGQETQYF.

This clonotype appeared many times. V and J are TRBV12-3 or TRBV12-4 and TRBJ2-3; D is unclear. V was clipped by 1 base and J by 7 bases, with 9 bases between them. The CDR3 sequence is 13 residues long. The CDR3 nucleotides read TGTGCCAGCAGTTTAGACAGCCAGAATACGCAGTATTTT. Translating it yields CASSLDSQNTQYF.

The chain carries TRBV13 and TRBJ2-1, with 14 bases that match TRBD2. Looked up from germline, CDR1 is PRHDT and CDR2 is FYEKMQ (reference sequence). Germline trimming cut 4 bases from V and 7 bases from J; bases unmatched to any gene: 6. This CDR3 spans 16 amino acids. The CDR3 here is CASSWKTSGGANEQFF. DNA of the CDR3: TGTGCCAGCAGCTGGAAGACTAGCGGGGGGGCAAATGAGCAGTTCTTC.

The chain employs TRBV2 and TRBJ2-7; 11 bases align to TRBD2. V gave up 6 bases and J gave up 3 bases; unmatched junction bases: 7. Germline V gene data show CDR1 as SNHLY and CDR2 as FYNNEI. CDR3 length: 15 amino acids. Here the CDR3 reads CASSRLAGSSYEQYV. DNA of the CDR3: TGTGCCAGCAGCAGACTAGCGGGGAGTAGCTACGAGCAGTACGTC.

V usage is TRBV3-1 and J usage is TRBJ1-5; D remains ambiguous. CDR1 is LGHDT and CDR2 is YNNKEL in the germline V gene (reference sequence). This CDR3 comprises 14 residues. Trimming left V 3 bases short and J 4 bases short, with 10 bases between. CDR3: CASSQAFANQPQHF. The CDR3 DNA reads TGTGCCAGCAGCCAGGCCTTTGCTAATCAGCCCCAGCATTTT.

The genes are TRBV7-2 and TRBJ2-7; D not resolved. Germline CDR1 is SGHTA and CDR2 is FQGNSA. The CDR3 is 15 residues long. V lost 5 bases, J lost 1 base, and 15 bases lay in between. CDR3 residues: CASSLGFRSSYEQYF. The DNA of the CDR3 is TGTGCCAGCAGCCTAGGATTCAGAAGTTCCTACGAGCAGTACTTC.

The DNA of the CDR3 is TGTGCCACCGGGGTCACAGATACGCAGTATTTT. This codes for CATGVTDTQYF. The chain uses TRBV6-5 and TRBJ2-3; a possible D gene is TRBD2 (5 bases). The CDR3 totals 11 residues. The V end lost 10 bases, the J end lost 2 bases, and 7 bases lay between the germline ends. CDR1 and CDR2 from the germline V gene are MNHEY and SVGAGI.

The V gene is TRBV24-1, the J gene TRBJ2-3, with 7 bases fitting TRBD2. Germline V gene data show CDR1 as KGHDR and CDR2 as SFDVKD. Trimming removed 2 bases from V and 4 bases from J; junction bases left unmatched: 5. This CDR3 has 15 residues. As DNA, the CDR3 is TGTGCCACCAGTGATTATACACTAGCGCCAGATACGCAGTATTTT. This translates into CATSDYTLAPDTQYF.